The T cell receptor (beta chain) under discussion was sequenced for a study of cytomegalovirus exposure and HLA in healthy donors. Study-level results: The tendency of first-cohort TCR clusters to co-occur in the 100 to 150 validation repertoires was identified by a subsequent analysis.

The CDR3 length is 12 residues. Deletions cut 6 bases from V and 2 bases from J, with 7 bases between. CDR1 and CDR2 from the germline V gene are SNHLY and FYNNEI. Sequenced by immunoSEQ multiplex PCR; TCRdb stores in-frame clones only, minus some. The sample records about 200,000 clones, 65% to 90% being singletons. About this clone itself: Its target is unknown.

The chain couples TRBV2 to TRBJ2-5; D ambiguous. The specimen was PBMCs. The TCR comes from a woman younger than 45 in good health and CMV-seropositive. This CDR3 is CASRQLQETQYF. Here the CDR3 DNA reads TGTGCCAGCAGACAGTTACAAGAGACCCAGTACTTC.